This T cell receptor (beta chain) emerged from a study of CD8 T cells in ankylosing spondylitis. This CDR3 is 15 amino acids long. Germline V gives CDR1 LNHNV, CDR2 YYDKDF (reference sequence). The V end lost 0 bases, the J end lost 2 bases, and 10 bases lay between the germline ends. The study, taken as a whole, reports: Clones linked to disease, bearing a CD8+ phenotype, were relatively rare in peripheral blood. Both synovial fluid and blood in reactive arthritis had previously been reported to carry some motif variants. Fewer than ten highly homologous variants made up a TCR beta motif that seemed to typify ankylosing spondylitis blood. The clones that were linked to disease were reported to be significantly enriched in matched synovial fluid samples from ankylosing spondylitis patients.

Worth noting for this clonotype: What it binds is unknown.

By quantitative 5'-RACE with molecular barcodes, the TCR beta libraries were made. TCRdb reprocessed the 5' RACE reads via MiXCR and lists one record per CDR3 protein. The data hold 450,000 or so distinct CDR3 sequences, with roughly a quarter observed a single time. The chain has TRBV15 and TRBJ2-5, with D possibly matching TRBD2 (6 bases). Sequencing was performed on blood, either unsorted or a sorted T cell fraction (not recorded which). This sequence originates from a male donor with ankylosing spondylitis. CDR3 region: CATSRDMGGQETQYF. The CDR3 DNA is TGTGCCACCAGCAGAGATATGGGAGGTCAAGAGACCCAGTACTTC.